This T cell receptor (beta chain) appears in the sequencing data of a study of blood T cell repertoires in COVID-19. This clone was found a few times. TCRdb's copy holds only in-frame clones and misses some; the assay was immunoSEQ multiplex PCR. The sample holds about 410,000 clones, about 89% seen once. V was shortened by 5 bases and J by 4 bases, with 13 bases between the two germline ends. The CDR3 sequence is 14 residues long. The germline V gene encodes CDR1 LGHDT and CDR2 YNNKEL (reference sequence). The V gene is TRBV3-1 (or the pseudogene TRBV3-2), the J gene TRBJ2-3, with D possibly TRBD2 on 6 matching bases. Sequencing used peripheral blood. The clonotype comes from a woman aged 40 to 49 with COVID-19, enrolled during active disease. DNA for the CDR3: TGTGCCAGCAGCTCTCTTCCGGGGGCAGATACGCAGTATTTT. Translation gives CASSSLPGADTQYF.